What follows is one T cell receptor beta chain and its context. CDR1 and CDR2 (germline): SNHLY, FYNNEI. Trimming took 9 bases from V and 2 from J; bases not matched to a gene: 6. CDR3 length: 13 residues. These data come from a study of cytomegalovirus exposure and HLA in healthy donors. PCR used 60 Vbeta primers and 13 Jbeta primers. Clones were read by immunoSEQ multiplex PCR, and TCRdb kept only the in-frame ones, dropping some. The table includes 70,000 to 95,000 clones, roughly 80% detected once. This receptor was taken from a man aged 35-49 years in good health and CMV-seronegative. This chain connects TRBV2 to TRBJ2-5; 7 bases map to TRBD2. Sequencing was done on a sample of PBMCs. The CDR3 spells CASARRGQETQYF. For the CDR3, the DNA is TGTGCCAGTGCCCGGCGGGGGCAAGAGACCCAGTACTTC.